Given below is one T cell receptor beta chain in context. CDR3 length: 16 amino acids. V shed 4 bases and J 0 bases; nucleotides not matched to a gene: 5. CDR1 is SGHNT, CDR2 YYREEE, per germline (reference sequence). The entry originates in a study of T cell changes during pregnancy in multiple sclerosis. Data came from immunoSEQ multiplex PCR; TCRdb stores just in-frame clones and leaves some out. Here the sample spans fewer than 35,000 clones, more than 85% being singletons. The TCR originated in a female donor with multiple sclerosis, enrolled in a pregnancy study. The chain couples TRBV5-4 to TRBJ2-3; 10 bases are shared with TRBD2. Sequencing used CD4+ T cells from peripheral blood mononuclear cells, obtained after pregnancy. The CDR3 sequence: CASSIGTSVSTDTQYF. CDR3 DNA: TGTGCCAGCAGCATCGGGACTAGCGTTAGCACAGATACGCAGTATTTT.